These 10 T cell receptor beta chains were sequenced from one sample in a study of blood T cell repertoires in COVID-19 (dated by TCRdb to the early 2020s). Receptor libraries were prepared by the immunoSEQ multiplex PCR assay. TCRdb took this table from immuneACCESS and kept in-frame rearrangements with V and J called. Such tables lack part of the clones; where checked against another copy, unresolved V genes explain under half of the gap, and the rest is unexplained. The sample records around 310,000 clones, 90% of which are singletons. Jointly, the top ten make up 1% of the sample. Specimen: peripheral blood. These receptors were obtained from a woman in her thirties or forties with COVID-19, enrolled during active disease.

The chain combines TRBV18 with TRBJ1-4; D is undetermined. The CDR3 is 13 amino acids. Germline loops: CDR1 KGHSH, CDR2 LQKENI. Deletions cut 6 bases from V and 8 bases from J, with 13 bases between. CDR3 region: CASSPLTEEKLFF. The DNA of the CDR3 is TGTGCCAGCTCCCCCCTCACGGAGGAAAAACTGTTTTTT.

The chain employs TRBV19 and TRBJ1-3, with D perhaps TRBD1 (6 bases). The V end was cut by 3 bases, the J end by 8 bases, with 17 bases between. Germline lookup yields CDR1 LNHDA and CDR2 SQIVND (reference sequence). The CDR3 loop spans 15 amino acids. DNA of the CDR3: TGTGCCAGTAGTATGGTGACCTCGACAGGATACACCATATATTTT. Its translation: CASSMVTSTGYTIYF.

This rearrangement joins TRBV7-9 to TRBJ1-3, with 8 bases aligning to TRBD1. Germline V gene lookup returns CDR1 SEHNR and CDR2 FQNEAQ (reference sequence). After removal of 5 bases from V and 4 bases from J, the junction contained 10 bases not matched to a gene. This CDR3 is built from 16 residues. The CDR3 region is CASSPHPTGVGNTIYF. Here the CDR3 DNA reads TGTGCCAGCAGCCCCCACCCGACAGGGGTGGGAAACACCATATATTTT. Using reference TRBV7-9 and TRBJ1-3 for the parts outside the CDR3, the full variable domain is DTGVSQNPRHKITKRGQNVTFRCDPISEHNRLYWYRQTLGQGPEFLTYFQNEAQLEKSRLLSDRFSAERPKGSFSTLEIQRTEQGDSAMYLCASSPHPTGVGNTIYFGEGSWLTVV.

This rearrangement joins TRBV7-2 to TRBJ1-3, with TRBD1 identical over 7 bases. This CDR3 is 17 amino acids long. V shed 0 bases and J 4 bases; nucleotides not matched to a gene: 9. From germline, CDR1 is SGHTA and CDR2 FQGNSA. The CDR3 reads CASSLAREGAPGNTIYF. The CDR3 nucleotides are TGTGCCAGCAGCTTAGCGCGTGAGGGGGCGCCAGGAAACACCATATATTTT.

The chain is built from TRBV3-1 (or the pseudogene TRBV3-2) and TRBJ2-1; TRBD2 agrees at 8 bases. CDR3 length: 17 residues. With 3 bases clipped from V and 3 bases from J, the junction kept 10 bases outside the gene matches. The germline V gene encodes CDR1 LGHDT and CDR2 YNNKEL (reference sequence). In DNA form, the CDR3 reads TGTGCCAGCAGCCACCCTCCGGGGCGGGGGGACTACAATGAGCAGTTCTTC. Translated: CASSHPPGRGDYNEQFF.

The J gene is TRBJ2-4, the V gene TRBV27, with D possibly being TRBD1 (5 bases). This CDR3 region has 16 residues. The germline gives CDR1 MNHEY, CDR2 SMNVEV (reference sequence). V lost 7 bases and J 0 bases, leaving 16 bases between the germline ends. DNA of the CDR3: TGTGCCAGCACCCCCAGGGCTATTCTAGCCAAAAACATTCAGTACTTC. Its protein is CASTPRAILAKNIQYF.

The chain joins TRBV19 to TRBJ1-1; 7 nucleotides match TRBD1. This CDR3 contains 16 residues. Germline V CDR1 and CDR2: LNHDA, SQIVND (reference sequence). V shed 4 bases, J shed 0 bases, and the junction held 8 bases outside the gene matches. CDR3 region: CASSTTPGQMNTEAFF. DNA for the CDR3: TGTGCCAGTAGTACAACTCCGGGACAGATGAACACTGAAGCTTTCTTT.

This clone was recorded once. V and J are TRBV2 and TRBJ2-7; 7 bases match TRBD1. The junction had 11 bases not matched to a gene; V was cut back by 6 bases and J by 0 bases. This CDR3 has 16 residues. Germline assignment: CDR1 SNHLY and CDR2 FYNNEI. CDR3 amino acids: CASSGAEGQSSYEQYF. The CDR3 region has the DNA TGTGCCAGCAGCGGGGCCGAGGGACAGTCCTCCTACGAGCAGTACTTC.

The gene calls are TRBV7-2 and TRBJ1-2, with 8 nucleotides matching TRBD1. Germline lookup yields CDR1 SGHTA and CDR2 FQGNSA. V shed 1 base and J 5 bases; nucleotides not matched to a gene: 3. There are 14 residues in the CDR3. CDR3 sequence: CASSLGQGPYGYTF. The CDR3, as DNA: TGTGCCAGCAGCTTAGGACAGGGGCCATATGGCTACACCTTC.

The count of this clone is one. J is TRBJ1-1 and V is TRBV12-3 or TRBV12-4; no firm D call. This CDR3 contains 13 residues. The V end was cut by 10 bases, the J end by 4 bases, with 16 bases between. The CDR3 nucleotides read TGTGCCACAACCCCCACGGCGGTCACTGAAGCTTTCTTT. Its protein is CATTPTAVTEAFF.